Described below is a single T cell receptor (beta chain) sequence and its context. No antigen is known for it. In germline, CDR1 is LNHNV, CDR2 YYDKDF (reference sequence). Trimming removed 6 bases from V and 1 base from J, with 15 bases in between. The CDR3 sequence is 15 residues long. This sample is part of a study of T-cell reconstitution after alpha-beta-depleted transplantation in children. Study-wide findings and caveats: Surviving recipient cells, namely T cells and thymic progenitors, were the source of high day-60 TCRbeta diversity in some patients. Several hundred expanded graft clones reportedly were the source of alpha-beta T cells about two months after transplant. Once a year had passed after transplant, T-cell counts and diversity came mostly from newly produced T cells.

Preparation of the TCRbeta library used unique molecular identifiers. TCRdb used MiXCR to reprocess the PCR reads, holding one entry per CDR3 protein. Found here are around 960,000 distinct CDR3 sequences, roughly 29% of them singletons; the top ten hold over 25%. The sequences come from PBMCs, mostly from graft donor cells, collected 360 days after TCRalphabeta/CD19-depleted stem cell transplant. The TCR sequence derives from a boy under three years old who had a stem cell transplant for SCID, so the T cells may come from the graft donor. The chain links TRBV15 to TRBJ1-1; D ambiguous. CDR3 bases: TGTGCCACCAGTTACAATAGGCTCCCGAACACTGAAGCTTTCTTT. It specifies CATSYNRLPNTEAFF. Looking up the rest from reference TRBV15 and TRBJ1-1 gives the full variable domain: DAMVIQNPRYQVTQFGKPVTLSCSQTLNHNVMYWYQQKSSQAPKLLFHYYDKDFNNEADTPDNFQSRRPNTSFCFLDIRSPGLGDTAMYLCATSYNRLPNTEAFFGQGTRLTVV.